This TCR beta chain was documented in a study of blood T cell repertoires in COVID-19. The ends lost 4 bases at V and 8 bases at J; junction bases unmatched: 3. CDR1 is LGHDT and CDR2 is YNNKEL in the germline V gene (reference sequence). The CDR3 runs 14 residues. Profiling relied on immunoSEQ multiplex PCR, and the TCRdb table lists in-frame clones only, not all of them. The table includes under 150,000 clones, around nine tenths detected once. The source is a human donor in a cohort sampled during active COVID-19. The sequenced sample consisted of peripheral blood. The rearrangement uses TRBV3-1 (or the pseudogene TRBV3-2) and TRBJ2-5; 14 bases align to TRBD2. In nucleotides, the CDR3 is TGTGCCAGCAGCCTGACTAGCGGGGGGGCAACCCAGTACTTC. This sequence encodes CASSLTSGGATQYF.